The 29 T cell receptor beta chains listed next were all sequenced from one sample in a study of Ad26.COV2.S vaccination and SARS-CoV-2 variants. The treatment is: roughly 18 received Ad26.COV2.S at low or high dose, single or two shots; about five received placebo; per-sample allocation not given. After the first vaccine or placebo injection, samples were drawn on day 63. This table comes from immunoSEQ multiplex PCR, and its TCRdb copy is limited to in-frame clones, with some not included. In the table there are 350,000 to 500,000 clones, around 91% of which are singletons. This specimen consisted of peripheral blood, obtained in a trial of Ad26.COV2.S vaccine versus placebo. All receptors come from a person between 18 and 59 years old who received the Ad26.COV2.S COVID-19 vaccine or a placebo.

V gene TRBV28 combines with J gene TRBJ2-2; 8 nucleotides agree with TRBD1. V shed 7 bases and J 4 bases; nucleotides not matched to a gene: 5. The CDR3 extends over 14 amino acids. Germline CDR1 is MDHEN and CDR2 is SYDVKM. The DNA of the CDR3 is TGTGCCAGCATATCTCAGGGGGCCACCGGGGAGCTGTTTTTT. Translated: CASISQGATGELFF.

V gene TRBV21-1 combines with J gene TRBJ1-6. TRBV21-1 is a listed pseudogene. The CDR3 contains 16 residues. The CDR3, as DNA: TGTGCCAGCAGCAAAGGGGGGGGCTTTTCCCATTCACCCCTCCACTTT. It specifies CASSKGGGFSHSPLHF.

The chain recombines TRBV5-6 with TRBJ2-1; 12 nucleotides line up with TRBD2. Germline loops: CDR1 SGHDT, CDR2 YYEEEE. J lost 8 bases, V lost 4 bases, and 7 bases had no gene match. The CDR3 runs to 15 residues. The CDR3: CASSPRTSGVDEQFF. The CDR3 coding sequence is TGTGCCAGCAGCCCTAGGACTAGCGGGGTCGATGAGCAGTTCTTC.

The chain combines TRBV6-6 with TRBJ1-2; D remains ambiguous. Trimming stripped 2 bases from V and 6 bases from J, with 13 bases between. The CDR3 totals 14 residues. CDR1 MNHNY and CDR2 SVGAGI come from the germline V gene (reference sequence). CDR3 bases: TGTGCCAGCAGTTACGATCCCGGGGAGGATGGCTACACCTTC. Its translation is CASSYDPGEDGYTF.

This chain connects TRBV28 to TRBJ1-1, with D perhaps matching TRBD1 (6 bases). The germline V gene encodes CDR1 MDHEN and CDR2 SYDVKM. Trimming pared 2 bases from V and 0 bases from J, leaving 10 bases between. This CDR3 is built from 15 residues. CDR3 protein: CASSLGGSMNTEAFF. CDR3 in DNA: TGTGCCAGCAGTTTAGGGGGCAGCATGAACACTGAAGCTTTCTTT.

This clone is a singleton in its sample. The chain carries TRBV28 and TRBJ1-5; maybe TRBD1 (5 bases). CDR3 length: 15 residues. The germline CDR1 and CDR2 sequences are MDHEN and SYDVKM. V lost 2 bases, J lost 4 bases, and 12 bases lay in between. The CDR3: CASSLAMAGNQPQHF. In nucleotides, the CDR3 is TGTGCCAGCAGTTTAGCGATGGCAGGGAATCAGCCCCAGCATTTT. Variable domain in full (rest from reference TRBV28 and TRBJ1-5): DVKVTQSSRYLVKRTGEKVFLECVQDMDHENMFWYRQDPGLGLRLIYFSYDVKMKEKGDIPEGYSVSREKKERFSLILESASTNQTSMYLCASSLAMAGNQPQHFGDGTRLSIL.

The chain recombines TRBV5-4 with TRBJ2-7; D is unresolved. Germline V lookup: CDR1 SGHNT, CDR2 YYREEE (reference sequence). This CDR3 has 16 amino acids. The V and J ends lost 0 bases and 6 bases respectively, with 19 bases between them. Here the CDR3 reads CASSLEGRSTNGEQYF. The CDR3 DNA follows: TGTGCCAGCAGCTTGGAAGGCCGCAGTACGAACGGCGAGCAGTACTTC.

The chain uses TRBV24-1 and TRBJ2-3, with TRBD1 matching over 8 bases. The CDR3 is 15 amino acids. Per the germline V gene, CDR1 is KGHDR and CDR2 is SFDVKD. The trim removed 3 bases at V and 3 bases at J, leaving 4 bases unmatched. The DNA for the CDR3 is TGTGCCACCAGTGATCCGGACAGGGCGACAGATACGCAGTATTTT. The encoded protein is CATSDPDRATDTQYF.

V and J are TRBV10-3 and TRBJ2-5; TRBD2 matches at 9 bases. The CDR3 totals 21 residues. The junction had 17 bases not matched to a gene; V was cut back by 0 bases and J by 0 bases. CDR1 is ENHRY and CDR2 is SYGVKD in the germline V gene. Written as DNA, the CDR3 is TGTGCCATCAGTGAGTCTAAGGCCAGCGGGAGGCTAAGGGGGTACCAAGAGACCCAGTACTTC. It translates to CAISESKASGRLRGYQETQYF.

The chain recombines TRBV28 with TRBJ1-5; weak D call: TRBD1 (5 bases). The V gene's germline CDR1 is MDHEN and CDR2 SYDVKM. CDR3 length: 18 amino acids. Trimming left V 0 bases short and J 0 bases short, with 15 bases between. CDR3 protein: CASSLWAGQGYSNQPQHF. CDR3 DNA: TGTGCCAGCAGTTTATGGGCGGGGCAGGGATATAGCAATCAGCCCCAGCATTTT. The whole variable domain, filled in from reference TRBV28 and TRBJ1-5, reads DVKVTQSSRYLVKRTGEKVFLECVQDMDHENMFWYRQDPGLGLRLIYFSYDVKMKEKGDIPEGYSVSREKKERFSLILESASTNQTSMYLCASSLWAGQGYSNQPQHFGDGTRLSIL.

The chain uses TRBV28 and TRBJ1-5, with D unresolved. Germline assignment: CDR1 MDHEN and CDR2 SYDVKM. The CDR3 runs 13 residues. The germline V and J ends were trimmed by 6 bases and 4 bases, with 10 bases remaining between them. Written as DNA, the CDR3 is TGTGCCAGCAGGTTGGACCTTAATCAGCCCCAGCATTTT. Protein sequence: CASRLDLNQPQHF.

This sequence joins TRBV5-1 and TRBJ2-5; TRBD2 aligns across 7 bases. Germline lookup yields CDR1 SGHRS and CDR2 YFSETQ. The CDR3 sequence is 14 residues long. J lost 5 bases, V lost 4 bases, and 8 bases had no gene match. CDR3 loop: CASSQLGSGETQYF. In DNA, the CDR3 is TGCGCCAGCAGCCAATTGGGTAGCGGGGAGACCCAGTACTTC. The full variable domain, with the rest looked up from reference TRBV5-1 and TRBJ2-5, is KAGVTQTPRYLIKTRGQQVTLSCSPISGHRSVSWYQQTPGQGLQFLFEYFSETQRNKGNFPGRFSGRQFSNSRSEMNVSTLELGDSALYLCASSQLGSGETQYFGPGTRLLVL.

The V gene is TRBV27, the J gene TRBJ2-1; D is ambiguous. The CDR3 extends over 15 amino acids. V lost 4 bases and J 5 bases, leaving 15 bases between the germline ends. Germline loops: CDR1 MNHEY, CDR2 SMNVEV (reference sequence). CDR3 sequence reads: CASSWPGTINNEQFF. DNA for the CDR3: TGTGCCAGCAGTTGGCCAGGAACAATAAACAATGAGCAGTTCTTC.

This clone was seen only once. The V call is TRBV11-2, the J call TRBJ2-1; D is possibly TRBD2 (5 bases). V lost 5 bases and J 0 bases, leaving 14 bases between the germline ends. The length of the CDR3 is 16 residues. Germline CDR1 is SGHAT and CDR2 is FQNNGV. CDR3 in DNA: TGTGCCAGCAGCGCCGTCCGGGGAAGCTCCTACAATGAGCAGTTCTTC. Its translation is CASSAVRGSSYNEQFF.

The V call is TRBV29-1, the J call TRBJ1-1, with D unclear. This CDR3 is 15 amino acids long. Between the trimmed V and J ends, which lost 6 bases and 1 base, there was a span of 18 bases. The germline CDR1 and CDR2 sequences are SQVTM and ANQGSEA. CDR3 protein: CSVESPSIENTEAFF. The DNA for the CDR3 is TGCAGCGTCGAGTCCCCCTCGATAGAGAACACTGAAGCTTTCTTT.

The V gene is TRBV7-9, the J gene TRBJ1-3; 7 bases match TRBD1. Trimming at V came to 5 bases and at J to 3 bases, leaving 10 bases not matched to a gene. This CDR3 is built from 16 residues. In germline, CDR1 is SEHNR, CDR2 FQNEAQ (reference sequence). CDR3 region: CASSPAGTAFGNTIYF. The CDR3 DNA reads TGTGCCAGCAGCCCAGCCGGGACAGCGTTTGGAAACACCATATATTTT.

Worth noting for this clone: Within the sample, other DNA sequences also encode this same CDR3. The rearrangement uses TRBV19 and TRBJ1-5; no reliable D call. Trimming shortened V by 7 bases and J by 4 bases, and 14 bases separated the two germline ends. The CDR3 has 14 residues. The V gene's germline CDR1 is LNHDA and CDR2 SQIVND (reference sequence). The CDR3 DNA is TGTGCCAGTAATGGTGGAGCCTCAAATCAGCCCCAGCATTTT. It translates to CASNGGASNQPQHF.

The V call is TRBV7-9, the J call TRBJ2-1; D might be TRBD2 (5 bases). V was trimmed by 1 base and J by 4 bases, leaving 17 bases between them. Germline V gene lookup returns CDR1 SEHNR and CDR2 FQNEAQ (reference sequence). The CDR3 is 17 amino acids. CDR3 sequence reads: CASSLEGLAGYYNEQFF. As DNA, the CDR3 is TGTGCCAGCAGCTTAGAAGGGCTAGCTGGGTATTACAATGAGCAGTTCTTC. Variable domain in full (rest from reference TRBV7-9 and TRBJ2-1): DTGVSQNPRHKITKRGQNVTFRCDPISEHNRLYWYRQTLGQGPEFLTYFQNEAQLEKSRLLSDRFSAERPKGSFSTLEIQRTEQGDSAMYLCASSLEGLAGYYNEQFFGPGTRLTVL.

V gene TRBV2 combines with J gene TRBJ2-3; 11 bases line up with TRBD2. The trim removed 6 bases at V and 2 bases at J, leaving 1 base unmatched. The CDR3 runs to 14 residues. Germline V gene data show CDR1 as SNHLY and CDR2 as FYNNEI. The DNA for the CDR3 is TGTGCCAGCAGGACTAGCGGGAACACAGATACGCAGTATTTT. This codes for CASRTSGNTDTQYF.

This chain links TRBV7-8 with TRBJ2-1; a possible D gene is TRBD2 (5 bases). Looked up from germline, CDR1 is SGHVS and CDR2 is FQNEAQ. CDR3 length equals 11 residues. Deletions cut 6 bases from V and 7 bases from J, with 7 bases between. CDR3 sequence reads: CASRLGNEQFF. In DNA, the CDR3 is TGTGCCAGCAGACTAGGGAATGAGCAGTTCTTC.

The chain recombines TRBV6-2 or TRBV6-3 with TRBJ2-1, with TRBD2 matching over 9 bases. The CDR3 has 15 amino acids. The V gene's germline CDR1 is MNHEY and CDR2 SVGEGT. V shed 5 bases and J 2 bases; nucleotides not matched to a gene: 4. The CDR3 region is CASSLVAGAYNEQFF. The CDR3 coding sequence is TGTGCCAGCAGTCTGGTAGCGGGAGCCTACAATGAGCAGTTCTTC.

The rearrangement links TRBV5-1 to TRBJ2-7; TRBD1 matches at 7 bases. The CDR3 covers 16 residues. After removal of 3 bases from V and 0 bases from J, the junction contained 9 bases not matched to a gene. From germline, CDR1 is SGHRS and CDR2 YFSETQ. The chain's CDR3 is CASSSLTGQSSYEQYF. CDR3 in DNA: TGCGCCAGCAGCTCGCTAACGGGACAGAGCTCCTACGAGCAGTACTTC. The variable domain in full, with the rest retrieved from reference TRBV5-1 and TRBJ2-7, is KAGVTQTPRYLIKTRGQQVTLSCSPISGHRSVSWYQQTPGQGLQFLFEYFSETQRNKGNFPGRFSGRQFSNSRSEMNVSTLELGDSALYLCASSSLTGQSSYEQYFGPGTRLTVT.

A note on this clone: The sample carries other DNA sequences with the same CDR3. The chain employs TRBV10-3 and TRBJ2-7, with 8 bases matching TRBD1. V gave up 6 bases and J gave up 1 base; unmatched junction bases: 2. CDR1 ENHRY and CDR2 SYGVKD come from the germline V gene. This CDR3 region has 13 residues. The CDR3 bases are TGTGCCATCAGCGGGACAGGATCCTACGAGCAGTACTTC. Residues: CAISGTGSYEQYF.

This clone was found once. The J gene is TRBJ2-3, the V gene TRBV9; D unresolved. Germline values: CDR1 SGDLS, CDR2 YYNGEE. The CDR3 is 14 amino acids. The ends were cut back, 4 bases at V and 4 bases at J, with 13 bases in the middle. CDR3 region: CASSSLGFSDTQYF. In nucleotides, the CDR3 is TGTGCCAGCAGCTCCCTAGGTTTCTCAGATACGCAGTATTTT.

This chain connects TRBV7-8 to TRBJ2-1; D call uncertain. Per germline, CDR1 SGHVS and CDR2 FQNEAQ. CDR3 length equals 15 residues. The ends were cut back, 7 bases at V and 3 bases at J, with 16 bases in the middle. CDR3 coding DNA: TGTGCCAGCACCCCGACTGACCCCTTCTACAATGAGCAGTTCTTC. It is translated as CASTPTDPFYNEQFF. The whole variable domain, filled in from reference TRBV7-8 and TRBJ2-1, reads GAGVSQSPRYKVAKRGQDVALRCDPISGHVSLFWYQQALGQGPEFLTYFQNEAQLDKSGLPSDRFFAERPEGSVSTLKIQRTQQEDSAVYLCASTPTDPFYNEQFFGPGTRLTVL.

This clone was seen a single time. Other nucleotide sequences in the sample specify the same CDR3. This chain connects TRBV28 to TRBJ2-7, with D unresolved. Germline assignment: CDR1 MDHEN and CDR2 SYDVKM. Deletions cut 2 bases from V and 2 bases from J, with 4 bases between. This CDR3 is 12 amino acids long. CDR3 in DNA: TGTGCCAGCAGTTTAGGAGCCTACGAGCAGTACTTC. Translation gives CASSLGAYEQYF.

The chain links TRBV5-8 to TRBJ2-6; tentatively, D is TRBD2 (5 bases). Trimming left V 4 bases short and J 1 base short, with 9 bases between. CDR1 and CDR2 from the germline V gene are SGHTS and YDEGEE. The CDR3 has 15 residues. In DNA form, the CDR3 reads TGTGCCAGCAGCCCGGGGTTGTCTGGGGCCAACGTCCTGACTTTC. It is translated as CASSPGLSGANVLTF.

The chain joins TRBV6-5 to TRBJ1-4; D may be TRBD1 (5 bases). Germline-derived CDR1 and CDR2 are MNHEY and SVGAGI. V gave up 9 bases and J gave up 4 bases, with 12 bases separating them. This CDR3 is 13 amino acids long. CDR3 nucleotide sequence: TGTGCCAGTACGGGGCAGAATAATGAAAAACTGTTTTTT. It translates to CASTGQNNEKLFF.

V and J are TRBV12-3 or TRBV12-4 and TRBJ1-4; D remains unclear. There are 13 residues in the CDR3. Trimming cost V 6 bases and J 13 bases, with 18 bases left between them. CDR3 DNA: TGTGCCAGCAGCAACAAGGCACCTGGTGGACTGTTTTTT. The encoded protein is CASSNKAPGGLFF.